Below are 18 T cell receptor beta chains sequenced from a single sample in a study of cytomegalovirus exposure and HLA in healthy donors. Amplification used 60 Vbeta primers and 13 Jbeta primers. Only in-frame clones appear in the TCRdb table, and some are missing; sequencing was by immunoSEQ multiplex PCR. Of roughly 180,000 clones detected, 77% appear once; the ten largest clones hold over 1.1%. The sample consisted of PBMCs. Receptors were obtained from a man aged 18 to 29 in good health and CMV-seronegative.

The chain recombines TRBV14 with TRBJ1-1; D is undetermined. The length of the CDR3 is 14 residues. V lost 4 bases, J lost 6 bases, and 15 bases lay in between. CDR1 SGHDN and CDR2 FVKESK come from the germline V gene. Written as DNA, the CDR3 is TGTGCCAGCAGCCGTCGAGGTAGTAGAGCTGAAGCTTTCTTT. It translates to CASSRRGSRAEAFF. Filled out from reference TRBV14 and TRBJ1-1, the complete variable domain reads EAGVTQFPSHSVIEKGQTVTLRCDPISGHDNLYWYRRVMGKEIKFLLHFVKESKQDESGMPNNRFLAERTGGTYSTLKVQPAELEDSGVYFCASSRRGSRAEAFFGQGTRLTVV.

The V and J genes are TRBV13 and TRBJ2-3; 10 bases map to TRBD1. J was trimmed by 5 bases and V by 4 bases; bases with no gene match: 9. Germline V gene data show CDR1 as PRHDT and CDR2 as FYEKMQ (reference sequence). The CDR3 covers 16 residues. The CDR3 DNA follows: TGTGCCAGCAGCTCTCCGGGACAGGGGAGGCAAGATACGCAGTATTTT. Its translation: CASSSPGQGRQDTQYF.

The table lists this clone with a count of one. The CDR3 coding sequence is TGTGCCAGCAGCTTACCTAGCGGGATAGATACGCAGTATTTT. This encodes CASSLPSGIDTQYF. The chain carries TRBV13 and TRBJ2-3, with TRBD2 matching over 9 bases. With V trimmed by 2 bases and J by 5 bases, 2 bases remained unmatched. The CDR3 extends over 14 amino acids. Germline CDR1 and CDR2: PRHDT and FYEKMQ (reference sequence).

This chain connects TRBV9 to TRBJ2-1; D gene unclear. CDR3 size: 15 residues. V shed 4 bases and J shed 4 bases, with 15 bases lying between them. Germline V CDR1 and CDR2: SGDLS, YYNGEE. CDR3 sequence: CASSPFPSVYNEQFF. The DNA for the CDR3 is TGTGCCAGCAGCCCCTTCCCGTCAGTTTACAATGAGCAGTTCTTC.

This chain uses TRBV7-9 with TRBJ2-4; D remains ambiguous. The germline V gene encodes CDR1 SEHNR and CDR2 FQNEAQ (reference sequence). V lost 4 bases, J lost 5 bases, and 9 bases lay in between. CDR3 size: 13 residues. The CDR3 sequence: CASSSSLENIQYF. The CDR3 DNA reads TGTGCCAGCAGCTCCTCCTTAGAAAACATTCAGTACTTC.

This clone appeared a single time. Other DNA sequences from this sample encode an identical CDR3 as well. The rearrangement uses TRBV4-3 and TRBJ1-2; D gene uncertain. This CDR3 comprises 13 residues. V was trimmed by 3 bases and J by 4 bases, leaving 9 bases between them. Germline V lookup: CDR1 LGHNA, CDR2 YSLEER. In DNA form, the CDR3 reads TGCGCCAGCAGCCAGGAACGGGGCTATGGCTACACCTTC. Translated, it gives CASSQERGYGYTF.

The rearrangement joins TRBV30 to TRBJ1-1; tentatively, D is TRBD1 (5 bases). The CDR3 consists of 13 residues. Germline CDR1 reads GTSNPN; CDR2 reads SVGIG (reference sequence). The V end was cut by 5 bases, the J end by 4 bases, with 14 bases between. The CDR3 region is CAWSGGGGTEAFF. CDR3 bases: TGTGCCTGGTCGGGGGGAGGAGGCACTGAAGCTTTCTTT.

The V gene is TRBV5-1, the J gene TRBJ1-2; the match to TRBD1 covers 11 bases. The CDR3 extends over 16 amino acids. V dropped 3 bases and J dropped 0; count of bases not matched to a gene: 4. Germline CDR1 and CDR2: SGHRS and YFSETQ. DNA of the CDR3: TGCGCCAGCAGCTCTGGACAGGGGGCGACTAACTATGGCTACACCTTC. It codes for CASSSGQGATNYGYTF. Variable domain in full (rest from reference TRBV5-1 and TRBJ1-2): KAGVTQTPRYLIKTRGQQVTLSCSPISGHRSVSWYQQTPGQGLQFLFEYFSETQRNKGNFPGRFSGRQFSNSRSEMNVSTLELGDSALYLCASSSGQGATNYGYTFGSGTRLTVV.

The chain joins TRBV5-1 to TRBJ1-2; 7 positions match TRBD1. The V gene's germline CDR1 is SGHRS and CDR2 YFSETQ. The CDR3 consists of 15 residues. V shed 0 bases and J 8 bases; nucleotides not matched to a gene: 10. The CDR3, as DNA: TGCGCCAGCAGCTTGGAAGGAGGCAGGGGGGAAGGCTACACCTTC. Protein sequence: CASSLEGGRGEGYTF.

CDR3 DNA sequence: TGTGCCAGCTCTCAGACCACTAGCGGGAGAGTATCGACCCAGTACTTC. It yields the protein CASSQTTSGRVSTQYF. V is TRBV18 and J is TRBJ2-5; 11 bases agree with TRBD2. The V and J ends lost 6 bases and 7 bases, in that order; junction bases with no gene match: 13. The CDR3 consists of 16 residues. From germline, CDR1 is KGHSH and CDR2 LQKENI.

This clone turned up a few times. The chain employs TRBV29-1 and TRBJ2-7; 7 positions agree with TRBD2. The germline gives CDR1 SQVTM, CDR2 ANQGSEA. The CDR3 extends over 11 amino acids. V lost 6 bases and J lost 5; bases outside the gene matches: 4. This CDR3 is CSVPGLNEQYF. The CDR3 DNA reads as TGCAGCGTCCCGGGACTAAACGAGCAGTACTTC.

The V gene is TRBV7-2, the J gene TRBJ2-7; 11 bases align to TRBD2. This CDR3 has 14 amino acids. With V trimmed by 7 bases and J by 4 bases, 6 bases remained unmatched. Germline assignment: CDR1 SGHTA and CDR2 FQGNSA. Written as DNA, the CDR3 is TGTGCCAGCACCGTAGCGGGAGGGGGATACGAGCAGTACTTC. Translating gives CASTVAGGGYEQYF. The full variable domain, rest sourced from reference TRBV7-2 and TRBJ2-7, is GAGVSQSPSNKVTEKGKDVELRCDPISGHTALYWYRQSLGQGLEFLIYFQGNSAPDKSGLPSDRFSAERTGGSVSTLTIQRTQQEDSAVYLCASTVAGGGYEQYFGPGTRLTVT.

The CDR3 loop is CASSLPTGVSGNTIYF. CDR3 nucleotides: TGTGCCAGCAGTTTACCGACAGGGGTATCTGGAAACACCATATATTTT. The chain has TRBV28 and TRBJ1-3, with 8 bases that match TRBD1. V lost 2 bases and J lost 1; bases outside the gene matches: 4. Germline assignment: CDR1 MDHEN and CDR2 SYDVKM. This CDR3 has 16 amino acids.

This chain uses TRBV7-2 with TRBJ2-3; no firm D call. The germline CDR1 and CDR2 sequences are SGHTA and FQGNSA. Trimming took 1 base from V and 3 from J, leaving 14 bases between them. The CDR3 has 16 residues. The CDR3 nucleotides read TGTGCCAGCAGCTTAGGGGCCATCCAAGGTACAGATACGCAGTATTTT. As protein: CASSLGAIQGTDTQYF.

This chain uses TRBV13 with TRBJ2-1, with 15 positions matching TRBD2. Germline V CDR1 and CDR2: PRHDT, FYEKMQ (reference sequence). V was clipped by 2 bases and J by 8 bases; unmatched bases: 7. CDR3 length: 17 residues. The CDR3 here is CASSLLGTSGRSDEQFF. CDR3 DNA sequence: TGTGCCAGCAGCTTACTAGGGACTAGCGGGAGGAGCGATGAGCAGTTCTTC.

J is TRBJ1-1 and V is TRBV25-1; TRBD1 matches at 8 bases. Germline CDR1 MGHDK, CDR2 SYGVNS. The CDR3 is 16 residues long. The ends lost 5 bases at V and 3 bases at J; junction bases unmatched: 11. As DNA, the CDR3 is TGTGCCAGCAGTCTCGGACAGGGAAAAGGGTACACTGAAGCTTTCTTT. Translation gives CASSLGQGKGYTEAFF.

This chain joins TRBV27 and TRBJ1-1; unclear D gene. Trimming removed 3 bases from V and 8 bases from J, with 10 bases in between. The germline CDR1 and CDR2 sequences are MNHEY and SMNVEV (reference sequence). The CDR3 totals 12 residues. CDR3 DNA: TGTGCCAGCAGTTTCTCCGGCGGGGAAGCTTTCTTT. Amino acid sequence: CASSFSGGEAFF.

V usage is TRBV6-1 and J usage is TRBJ2-1; 7 positions agree with TRBD2. Per the germline V gene, CDR1 is MNHNS and CDR2 is SASEGT. The CDR3 loop spans 14 amino acids. V gave up 7 bases and J gave up 4 bases; unmatched junction bases: 7. The CDR3 DNA reads TGTGCCAGCACCCGAGGCGGGGGATACAATGAGCAGTTCTTC. Translation gives CASTRGGGYNEQFF.